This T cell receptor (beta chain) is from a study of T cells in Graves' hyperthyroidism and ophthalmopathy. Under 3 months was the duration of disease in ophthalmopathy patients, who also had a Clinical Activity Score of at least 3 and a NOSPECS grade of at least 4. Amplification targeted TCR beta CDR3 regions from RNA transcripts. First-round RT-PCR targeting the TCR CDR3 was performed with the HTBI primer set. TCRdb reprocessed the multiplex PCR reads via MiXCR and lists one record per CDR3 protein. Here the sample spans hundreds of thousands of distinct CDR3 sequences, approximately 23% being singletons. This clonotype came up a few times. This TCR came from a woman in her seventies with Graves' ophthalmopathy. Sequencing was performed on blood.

CDR3 amino acids: CAISESAGQGGEQFF. CDR3 sequence (DNA): TGTGCCATCAGTGAGTCCGCCGGACAGGGTGGTGAGCAGTTCTTC. The rearrangement joins TRBV10-3 to TRBJ2-1; TRBD1 matches at 8 bases. Germline V gene lookup returns CDR1 ENHRY and CDR2 SYGVKD. Unmatched junction bases numbered 7, after V lost 0 bases and J lost 9 bases. The CDR3 contains 15 residues.